The entry that follows covers one TCR beta chain sequence. Its antigen is not known. This specimen belongs to a study of lymphopenia after photon versus proton radiotherapy. Overall study findings and caveats: Under photons, naive T cells and diversity fell while effector/memory populations rose. Oligoclonal CD8+ Temra expansion after nadir drove photon patients' diversity drop.

Trimming removed 6 bases from V and 4 bases from J, with 7 bases in between. CDR1 is MNHEY and CDR2 is SMNVEV in the germline V gene (reference sequence). This CDR3 is built from 12 residues. Here immunoSEQ multiplex PCR was the method, and the copy in TCRdb shows in-frame clones only, minus some. The sample records around 59,000 clones, approximately 84% being singletons. J is TRBJ1-5 and V is TRBV27; no reliable D call. The sequencing here drew on peripheral blood, taken from a patient treated with proton-based radiotherapy. The receptor was derived from a man aged 55 to 69 with pancreatic cancer. The CDR3 region is CASSLGNQPQHF. CDR3 DNA sequence: TGTGCCAGCAGCCTCGGAAATCAGCCCCAGCATTTT.